These T cell receptor beta chains were read from a single sample in a study of T cell responses to AZD1222 COVID-19 vaccine. The method was immunoSEQ multiplex PCR; TCRdb's version includes in-frame clones alone and lacks a portion of them. The table records tens of thousands of clones, approximately 90% of them present only once. The sample here was peripheral blood, taken on day 0 of AZD1222 vaccination. These receptors originate from an adult in good health. Both conserved end residues are trimmed from each CDR3. A D gene is named only where the DNA matches it firmly.

v_gene	j_gene	d_gene	CDR3aa
TRBV18	TRBJ1-3	.	ASSPMELTGNTIY
TRBV27	TRBJ2-3	.	ATKQGSSTDTQY
TRBV18	TRBJ1-3	.	ASSSGTTRNTIY
TRBV7-2	TRBJ2-3	.	ASSLERGPDTQY
TRBV4-2	TRBJ2-2	.	ASSQELAHGELF
TRBV5-1	TRBJ2-3	.	ASSLTLTDTQY
TRBV19	TRBJ2-3	.	ASSPSTSTDTQY
TRBV7-6	TRBJ2-2	.	ASSLRTGELF
TRBV6-2/TRBV6-3	TRBJ1-2	TRBD1	ASRPRDRVFRGYT
TRBV23-1	TRBJ1-5	.	ATNGGGPQPQH
TRBV5-4	TRBJ2-7	.	ASSPGTEMGGQY
TRBV5-1	TRBJ1-5	TRBD1	ASSLGTGSSEHNQPQH
TRBV4-3	TRBJ1-5	TRBD1	ASSQDWTGGVGNQPQH
TRBV3-1/TRBV3-2	TRBJ1-1	.	ASSQLRGGAF
TRBV28	TRBJ1-4	TRBD1	ASSFGTGFEKLF